The sequence of this T cell receptor (beta chain) was determined in a study of blood T cell repertoires in COVID-19. Participant reports of clinical history set cohort assignment. Either two negative PCRs, clearance, or symptom resolution qualified Cohort 3 donors as recovered. V shed 5 bases and J 1 base; nucleotides not matched to a gene: 7. CDR1 and CDR2 (germline): LGHNT, FRNRAP. There are 15 residues in the CDR3. As handled by the study authors: Estimated nucleated cell counts came from reference gene primer amplification. The repertoire was sequenced with immunoSEQ multiplex PCR; TCRdb's copy has only in-frame clones and lacks some. V and J calls and clone size are as listed in that table; D and trimming were resolved from the DNA. Among almost 500,000 clones, 70% to 90% were seen once, and the ten largest hold 6.5% to 8.5%.

The chain is built from TRBV12-5 and TRBJ2-5; 7 bases map to TRBD1. The sample taken for sequencing was PBMCs or T cells enriched from blood (not recorded which). The sequence was collected from a woman in her sixties or seventies who had recovered from COVID-19. This CDR3 reads CASGHRQGIQETQYF. The CDR3 DNA reads as TGTGCTAGTGGTCACCGACAGGGAATCCAAGAGACCCAGTACTTC.